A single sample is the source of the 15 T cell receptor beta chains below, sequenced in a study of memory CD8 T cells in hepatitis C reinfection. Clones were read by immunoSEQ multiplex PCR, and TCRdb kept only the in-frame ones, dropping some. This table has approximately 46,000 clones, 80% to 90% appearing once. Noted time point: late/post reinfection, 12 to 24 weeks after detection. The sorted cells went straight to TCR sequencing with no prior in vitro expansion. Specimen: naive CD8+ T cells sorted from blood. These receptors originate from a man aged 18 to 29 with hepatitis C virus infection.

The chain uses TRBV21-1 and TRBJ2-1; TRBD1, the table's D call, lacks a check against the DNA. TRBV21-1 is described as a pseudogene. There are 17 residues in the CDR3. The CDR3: CASSKVRGGQGGNEQFF. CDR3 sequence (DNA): TGTGCCAGCAGCAAAGTCAGGGGGGGACAGGGGGGAAATGAGCAGTTCTTC.

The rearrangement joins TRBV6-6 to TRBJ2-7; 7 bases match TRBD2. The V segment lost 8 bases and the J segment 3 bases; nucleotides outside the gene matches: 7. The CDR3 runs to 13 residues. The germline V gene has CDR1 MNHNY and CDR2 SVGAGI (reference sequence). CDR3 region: CASGPSGGYEQYF. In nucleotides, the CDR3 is TGTGCCAGCGGCCCTAGCGGTGGCTACGAGCAGTACTTC.

CDR3 residues: CASSSKRAYEQYF. CDR3 DNA sequence: TGTGCCAGCAGCTCCAAGCGGGCCTACGAGCAGTACTTC. The V gene is TRBV7-9, the J gene TRBJ2-7; maybe TRBD2 (6 bases). The length of the CDR3 is 13 residues. The ends were cut back, 4 bases at V and 2 bases at J, with 9 bases in the middle. Looked up from germline, CDR1 is SEHNR and CDR2 is FQNEAQ (reference sequence).

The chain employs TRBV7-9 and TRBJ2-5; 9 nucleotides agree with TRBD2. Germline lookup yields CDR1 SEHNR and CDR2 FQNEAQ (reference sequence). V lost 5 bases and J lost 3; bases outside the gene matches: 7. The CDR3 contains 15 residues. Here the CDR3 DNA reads TGTGCCAGCAGCGTCTTTATAGCGGGAGAAGAGACCCAGTACTTC. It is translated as CASSVFIAGEETQYF.

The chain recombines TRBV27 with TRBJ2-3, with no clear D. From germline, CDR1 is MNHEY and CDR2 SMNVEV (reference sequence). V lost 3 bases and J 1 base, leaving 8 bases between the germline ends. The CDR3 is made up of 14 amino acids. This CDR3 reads CASSFVQGTDTQYF. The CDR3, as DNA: TGTGCCAGCAGTTTCGTCCAGGGCACAGATACGCAGTATTTT.

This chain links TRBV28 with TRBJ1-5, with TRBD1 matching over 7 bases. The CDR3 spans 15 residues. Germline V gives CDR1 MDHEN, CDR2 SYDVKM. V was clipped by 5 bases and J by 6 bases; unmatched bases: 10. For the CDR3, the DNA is TGTGCCAGCAGTCCCCTTTTAGGGGGCGGTCAGCCCCAGCATTTT. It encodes CASSPLLGGGQPQHF.

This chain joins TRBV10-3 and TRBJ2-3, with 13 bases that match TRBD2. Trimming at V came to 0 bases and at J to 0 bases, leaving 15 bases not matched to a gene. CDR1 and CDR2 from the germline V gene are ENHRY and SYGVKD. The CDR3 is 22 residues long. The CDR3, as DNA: TGTGCCATCAGTGAGTCCGGGCTACCCTCTAGACTAGCGGGAGGAAGCACAGATACGCAGTATTTT. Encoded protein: CAISESGLPSRLAGGSTDTQYF.

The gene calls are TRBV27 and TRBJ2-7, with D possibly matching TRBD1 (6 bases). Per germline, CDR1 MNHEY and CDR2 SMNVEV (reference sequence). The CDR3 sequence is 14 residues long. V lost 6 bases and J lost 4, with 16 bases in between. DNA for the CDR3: TGTGCCAGCAGCCTTAAGGGGGACCTTTACGAGCAGTACTTC. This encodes CASSLKGDLYEQYF.

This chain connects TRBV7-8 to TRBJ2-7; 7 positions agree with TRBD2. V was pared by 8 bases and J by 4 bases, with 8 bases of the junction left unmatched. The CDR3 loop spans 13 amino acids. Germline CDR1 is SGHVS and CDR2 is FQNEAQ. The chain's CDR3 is CASGTGGPYEQYV. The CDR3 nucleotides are TGTGCCAGCGGGACGGGGGGACCGTACGAGCAGTACGTC.

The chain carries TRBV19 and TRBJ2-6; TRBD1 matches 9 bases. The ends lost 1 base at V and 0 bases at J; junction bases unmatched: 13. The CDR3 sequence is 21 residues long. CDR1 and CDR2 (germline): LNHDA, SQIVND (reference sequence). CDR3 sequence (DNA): TGTGCCAGTAGTATAGGAGAGGCTACCGGGACAGGGTACTCTGGGGCCAACGTCCTGACTTTC. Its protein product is CASSIGEATGTGYSGANVLTF.

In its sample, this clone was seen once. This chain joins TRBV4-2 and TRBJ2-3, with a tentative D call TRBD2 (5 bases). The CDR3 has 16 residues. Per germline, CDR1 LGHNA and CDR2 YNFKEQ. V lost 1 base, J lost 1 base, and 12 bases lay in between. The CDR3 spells CASSQVGSSGTDTQYF. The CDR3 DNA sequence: TGTGCCAGCAGCCAAGTAGGGAGCTCTGGCACAGATACGCAGTATTTT.

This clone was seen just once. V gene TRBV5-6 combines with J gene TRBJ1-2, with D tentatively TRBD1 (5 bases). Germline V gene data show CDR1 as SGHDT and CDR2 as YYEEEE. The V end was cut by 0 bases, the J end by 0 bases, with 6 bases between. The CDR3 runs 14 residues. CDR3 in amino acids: CASSLEGSNYGYTF. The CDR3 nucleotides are TGTGCCAGCAGCTTGGAGGGGTCTAACTATGGCTACACCTTC.

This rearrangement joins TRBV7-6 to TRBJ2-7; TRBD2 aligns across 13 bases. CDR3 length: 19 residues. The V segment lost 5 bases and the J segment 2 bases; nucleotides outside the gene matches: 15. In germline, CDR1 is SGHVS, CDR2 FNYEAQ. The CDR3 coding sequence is TGTGCCAGCAGCCCCGATGGTGGACTAGCGGGAGCTTTAGCCTACGAGCAGTACTTC. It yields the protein CASSPDGGLAGALAYEQYF.

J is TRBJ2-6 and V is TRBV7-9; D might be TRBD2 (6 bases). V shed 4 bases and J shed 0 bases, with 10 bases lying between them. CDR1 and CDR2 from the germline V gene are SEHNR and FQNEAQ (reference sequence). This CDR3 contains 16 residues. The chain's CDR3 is CASSWRERSGANVLTF. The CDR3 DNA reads TGTGCCAGCAGCTGGCGGGAACGCTCTGGGGCCAACGTCCTGACTTTC.

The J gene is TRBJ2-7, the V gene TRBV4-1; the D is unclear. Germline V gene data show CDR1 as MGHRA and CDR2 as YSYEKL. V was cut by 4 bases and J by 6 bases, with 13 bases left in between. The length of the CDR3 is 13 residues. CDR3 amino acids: CASSLLDTAEQYF. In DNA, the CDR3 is TGCGCCAGCAGCCTGTTAGACACCGCCGAGCAGTACTTC.